Following are 15 T cell receptor beta chains from one sample sequenced in a study of blood T cell repertoires in COVID-19. Sequenced by immunoSEQ multiplex PCR; TCRdb stores in-frame clones only, minus some. The repertoire includes hundreds of thousands of clones, approximately 89% of them detected once, and less than 3.5% sits in the top ten. The sequenced sample was peripheral blood. The receptors were sampled from a woman aged 18-29 years who had recovered from COVID-19.

This chain links TRBV6-5 with TRBJ1-1; D remains ambiguous. The V end was cut by 2 bases, the J end by 1 base, with 5 bases between. CDR1 and CDR2 from the germline V gene are MNHEY and SVGAGI. This CDR3 spans 13 amino acids. DNA for the CDR3: TGTGCCAGCAGTTACCGGGGGAACACTGAAGCTTTCTTT. It encodes CASSYRGNTEAFF.

This clone appeared once. The chain employs TRBV6-6 and TRBJ2-7, with D perhaps matching TRBD2 (7 bases). Trimming removed 8 bases from V and 6 bases from J, with 17 bases in between. Germline V gives CDR1 MNHNY, CDR2 SVGAGI (reference sequence). This CDR3 is built from 13 residues. The CDR3 loop is CASRLGGGGEQYV. CDR3 nucleotides: TGTGCCAGCCGGTTAGGGGGAGGGGGCGAGCAGTACGTC.

The rearrangement uses TRBV5-5 and TRBJ2-2; weak D call: TRBD2 (6 bases). CDR1 is SGHKS, CDR2 YYEKEE, per germline (reference sequence). The V and J ends lost 0 bases and 4 bases respectively, with 16 bases between them. This CDR3 contains 17 residues. The CDR3 region is CASSLGGLARGTGELFF. The CDR3 bases are TGTGCCAGCAGCTTGGGGGGTCTAGCGCGGGGCACCGGGGAGCTGTTTTTT.

The chain has TRBV9 and TRBJ2-3; a possible D gene is TRBD2 (6 bases). There are 16 residues in the CDR3. Trimming stripped 3 bases from V and 0 bases from J, with 14 bases between. CDR1 and CDR2 (germline): SGDLS, YYNGEE. The CDR3 DNA sequence: TGTGCCAGCAGCGCCGGGGCGGGAACTAGCACAGATACGCAGTATTTT. Translating gives CASSAGAGTSTDTQYF.

The chain couples TRBV11-2 to TRBJ2-1; D may be TRBD2 (6 bases). The CDR3 spans 13 residues. From germline, CDR1 is SGHAT and CDR2 FQNNGV. With 5 bases removed from V and 11 bases from J, the gap between germline ends came to 16 bases. The CDR3 here is CASSPGVDWKQFF. DNA of the CDR3: TGTGCCAGCAGCCCGGGGGTGGACTGGAAGCAGTTCTTC.

On this clone itself: Different DNA sequences within this sample yield the same CDR3. J is TRBJ2-3 and V is TRBV7-9; tentatively, D is TRBD2 (5 bases). The germline V and J ends were trimmed by 1 base and 4 bases, with 9 bases remaining between them. Looked up from germline, CDR1 is SEHNR and CDR2 is FQNEAQ (reference sequence). The CDR3 has 14 residues. In nucleotides, the CDR3 is TGTGCCAGCAGCTTAGGAGGCGGGTCAGATACGCAGTATTTT. Protein product: CASSLGGGSDTQYF.

The rearrangement uses TRBV6-5 and TRBJ2-3, with D tentatively TRBD2 (7 bases). V lost 6 bases and J lost 6, with 16 bases in between. CDR1 and CDR2 (germline): MNHEY, SVGAGI. The CDR3 consists of 14 residues. This chain's CDR3 is CASRAGGGRDTQYF. CDR3 DNA: TGTGCCAGCAGAGCGGGCGGGGGCAGGGATACGCAGTATTTT.

The genes are TRBV6-5 and TRBJ2-1, with D unclear. The CDR3 covers 16 residues. Germline V gene sequence: CDR1 MNHEY, CDR2 SVGAGI. V was pared by 0 bases and J by 6 bases, with 15 bases between. The CDR3: CASSYSTDFGGNEQFF. The CDR3 coding sequence is TGTGCCAGCAGTTACTCCACTGACTTCGGTGGCAATGAGCAGTTCTTC.

The J gene is TRBJ1-2, the V gene TRBV20-1; D is perhaps TRBD1 (5 bases). The germline gives CDR1 DFQATT, CDR2 SNEGSKA (reference sequence). V lost 3 bases and J lost 2, with 7 bases in between. The CDR3 consists of 12 residues. The CDR3 reads CSASQGNYGYTF. CDR3 in DNA: TGCAGTGCTAGTCAGGGCAACTATGGCTACACCTTC.

V usage is TRBV5-1 and J usage is TRBJ1-1, with 7 bases lining up with TRBD1. V was pared by 3 bases and J by 5 bases, with 13 bases of the junction left unmatched. Per the germline V gene, CDR1 is SGHRS and CDR2 is YFSETQ. This CDR3 comprises 16 residues. The CDR3 here is CASSYLQGPQRTEAFF. CDR3 sequence (DNA): TGCGCCAGCAGCTACCTACAGGGGCCGCAGCGGACTGAAGCTTTCTTT.

This clone was seen a single time. V and J are TRBV2 and TRBJ2-5; 9 nucleotides agree with TRBD2. CDR1 is SNHLY, CDR2 FYNNEI, per germline. The CDR3 has 16 residues. Trimming at V came to 7 bases and at J to 0 bases, leaving 9 bases not matched to a gene. The chain's CDR3 is CASKRSVAGDQETQYF. The CDR3 bases are TGTGCCAGCAAACGGTCGGTAGCGGGGGACCAAGAGACCCAGTACTTC.

V gene TRBV18 combines with J gene TRBJ2-1; 8 nucleotides line up with TRBD2. This CDR3 is built from 16 residues. V lost 4 bases and J lost 4; bases outside the gene matches: 9. Per the germline V gene, CDR1 is KGHSH and CDR2 is LQKENI. The CDR3 nucleotides are TGTGCCAGCTCACGAACTAGCGGACCTAATTACAATGAGCAGTTCTTC. As protein: CASSRTSGPNYNEQFF.

The V call is TRBV7-9, the J call TRBJ1-2; the match to TRBD1 covers 7 bases. Germline V gene lookup returns CDR1 SEHNR and CDR2 FQNEAQ (reference sequence). The CDR3 has 15 amino acids. The ends lost 5 bases at V and 4 bases at J; junction bases unmatched: 10. The CDR3: CASSKRQGNGYGYTF. DNA for the CDR3: TGTGCCAGCAGCAAAAGACAGGGAAATGGCTATGGCTACACCTTC.

This clone is a singleton in its sample. This rearrangement joins TRBV5-1 to TRBJ1-1, with a weak D call TRBD1 (6 bases). The CDR3 runs 15 residues. The V gene lost 4 bases and the J gene lost 0 bases, with 13 bases spanning the gap. Germline V gene data show CDR1 as SGHRS and CDR2 as YFSETQ. The DNA of the CDR3 is TGCGCCAGCAGCAAGGACAGCATCATGAACACTGAAGCTTTCTTT. It translates to CASSKDSIMNTEAFF.

In this sample, this clone turned up once. The gene calls are TRBV10-3 and TRBJ2-5, with TRBD2 matching over 8 bases. Germline V gene lookup returns CDR1 ENHRY and CDR2 SYGVKD. The CDR3 is 19 amino acids. The junction had 18 bases not matched to a gene; V was cut back by 3 bases and J by 3 bases. CDR3: CAISDYPLISKRGKETQYF. The CDR3 bases are TGTGCCATCAGTGACTACCCACTCATTTCTAAGCGGGGGAAAGAGACCCAGTACTTC.